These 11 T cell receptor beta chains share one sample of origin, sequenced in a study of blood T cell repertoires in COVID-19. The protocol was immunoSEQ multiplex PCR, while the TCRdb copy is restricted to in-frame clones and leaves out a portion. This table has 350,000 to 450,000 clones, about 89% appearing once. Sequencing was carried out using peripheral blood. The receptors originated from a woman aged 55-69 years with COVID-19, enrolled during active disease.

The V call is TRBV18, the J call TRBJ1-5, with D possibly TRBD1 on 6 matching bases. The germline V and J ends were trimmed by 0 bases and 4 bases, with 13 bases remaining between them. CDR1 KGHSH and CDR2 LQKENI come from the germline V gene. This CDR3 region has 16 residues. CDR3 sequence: CASSPPGSGQNQPQHF. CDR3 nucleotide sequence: TGTGCCAGCTCACCACCGGGGTCGGGACAAAATCAGCCCCAGCATTTT.

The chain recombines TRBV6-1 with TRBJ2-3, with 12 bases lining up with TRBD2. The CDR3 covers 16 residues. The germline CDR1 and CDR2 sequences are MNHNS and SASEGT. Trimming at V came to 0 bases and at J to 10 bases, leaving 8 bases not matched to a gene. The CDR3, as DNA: TGTGCCAGCAGTGAAGCAGGACTAGCGGGGCGCCGGGCGCAGTATTTT. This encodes CASSEAGLAGRRAQYF.

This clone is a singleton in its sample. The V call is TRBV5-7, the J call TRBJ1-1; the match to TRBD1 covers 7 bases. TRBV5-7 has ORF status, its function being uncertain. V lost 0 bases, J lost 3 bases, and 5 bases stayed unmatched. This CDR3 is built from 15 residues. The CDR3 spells CASSLGVDRDTEAFF. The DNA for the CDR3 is TGTGCCAGCAGCTTGGGGGTCGACAGGGACACTGAAGCTTTCTTT.

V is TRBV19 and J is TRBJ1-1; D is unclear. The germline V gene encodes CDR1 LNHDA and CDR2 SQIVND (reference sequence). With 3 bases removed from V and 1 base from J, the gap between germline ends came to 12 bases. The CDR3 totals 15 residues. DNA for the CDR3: TGTGCCAGTAGTATCCCAGGTCTTTCGAACACTGAAGCTTTCTTT. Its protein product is CASSIPGLSNTEAFF.

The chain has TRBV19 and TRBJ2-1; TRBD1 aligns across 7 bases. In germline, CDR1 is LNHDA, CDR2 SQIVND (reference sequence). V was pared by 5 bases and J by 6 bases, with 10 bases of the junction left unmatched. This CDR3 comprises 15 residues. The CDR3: CASSLRQGRVNEQFF. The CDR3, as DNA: TGTGCCAGTAGTCTTAGACAGGGTAGGGTCAATGAGCAGTTCTTC. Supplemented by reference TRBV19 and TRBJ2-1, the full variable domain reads DGGITQSPKYLFRKEGQNVTLSCEQNLNHDAMYWYRQDPGQGLRLIYYSQIVNDFQKGDIAEGYSVSREKKESFPLTVTSAQKNPTAFYLCASSLRQGRVNEQFFGPGTRLTVL.

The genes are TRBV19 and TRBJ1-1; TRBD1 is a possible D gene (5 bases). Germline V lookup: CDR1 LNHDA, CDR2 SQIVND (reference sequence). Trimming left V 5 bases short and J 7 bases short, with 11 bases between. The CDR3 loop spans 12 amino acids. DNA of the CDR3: TGTGCCAGTAGTCCGGGACTGGGTGAAGCTTTCTTT. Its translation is CASSPGLGEAFF.

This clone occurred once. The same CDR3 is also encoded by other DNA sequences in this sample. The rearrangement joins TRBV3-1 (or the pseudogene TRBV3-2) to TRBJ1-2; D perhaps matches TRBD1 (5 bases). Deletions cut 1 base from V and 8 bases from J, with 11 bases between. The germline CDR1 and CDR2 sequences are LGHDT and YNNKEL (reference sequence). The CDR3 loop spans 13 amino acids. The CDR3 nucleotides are TGTGCCAGCAGCCAAGGTCAGGGCTACGGCTACACCTTC. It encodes CASSQGQGYGYTF.

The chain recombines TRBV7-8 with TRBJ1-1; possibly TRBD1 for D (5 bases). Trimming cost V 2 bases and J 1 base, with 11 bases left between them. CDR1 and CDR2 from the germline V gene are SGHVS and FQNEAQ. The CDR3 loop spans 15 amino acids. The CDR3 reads CASSLFRGGNTEAFF. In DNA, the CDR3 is TGTGCCAGCAGCTTATTTAGGGGAGGGAACACTGAAGCTTTCTTT.

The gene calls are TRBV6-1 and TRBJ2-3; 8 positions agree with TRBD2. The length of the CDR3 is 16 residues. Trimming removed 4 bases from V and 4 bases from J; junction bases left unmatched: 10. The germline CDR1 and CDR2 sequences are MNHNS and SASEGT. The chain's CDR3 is CASSGYGSGGADTQYF. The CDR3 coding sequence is TGTGCCAGCAGTGGATATGGGTCGGGGGGGGCAGATACGCAGTATTTT.

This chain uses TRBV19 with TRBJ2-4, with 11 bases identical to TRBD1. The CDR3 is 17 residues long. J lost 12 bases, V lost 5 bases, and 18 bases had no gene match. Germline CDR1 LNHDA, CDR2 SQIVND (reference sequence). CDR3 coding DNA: TGTGCCAGTAGTTTACGTTCGGGGACAGGGGGGATGGTGGGTCAGTACTTC. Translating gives CASSLRSGTGGMVGQYF. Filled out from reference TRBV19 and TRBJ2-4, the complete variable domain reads DGGITQSPKYLFRKEGQNVTLSCEQNLNHDAMYWYRQDPGQGLRLIYYSQIVNDFQKGDIAEGYSVSREKKESFPLTVTSAQKNPTAFYLCASSLRSGTGGMVGQYFGAGTRLSVL.

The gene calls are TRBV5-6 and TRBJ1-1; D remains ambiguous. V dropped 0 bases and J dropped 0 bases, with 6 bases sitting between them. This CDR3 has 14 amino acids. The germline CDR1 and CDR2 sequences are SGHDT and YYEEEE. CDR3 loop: CASSLGELNTEAFF. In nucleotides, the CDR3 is TGTGCCAGCAGCTTGGGGGAGTTGAACACTGAAGCTTTCTTT.